These 29 T cell receptor beta chains were sequenced from one sample in a study of blood T cells in healthy people across ages. A sample-barcoded 5' primer and a J-beta primer mix were used in a second PCR of about 6 to 11 cycles. TCRdb used MiXCR to reprocess the 5' RACE reads, holding one entry per CDR3 protein. Among some 690,000 distinct CDR3 sequences listed, about a fifth were seen once. The material sequenced was blood. The receptors derive from a man between 65 and 80 years old in good health.

This clonotype has more than one count but fewer than ten. The chain has TRBV29-1 and TRBJ2-5, with D tentatively TRBD1 (5 bases). Trimming removed 8 bases from V and 5 bases from J, with 21 bases in between. Germline V lookup: CDR1 SQVTM, CDR2 ANQGSEA. The CDR3 runs to 14 residues. The DNA for the CDR3 is TGCAGCTACCGCAAAGGGGAAGGGCGGGAGACCCAGTACTTC. Its protein product is CSYRKGEGRETQYF.

This clonotype was seen a handful of times. The V gene is TRBV7-2, the J gene TRBJ2-5; D unclear. The end of the DNA fits TRBJ2-1 better, so the J call may be wrong. The CDR3 sequence is 12 residues long. The germline V gene encodes CDR1 SGHTA and CDR2 FQGNSA. The CDR3: CASAPHQGEQFF. CDR3 coding DNA: TGTGCCAGCGCTCCCCACCAAGGTGAGCAGTTCTTC.

This sequence joins TRBV10-3 and TRBJ2-1; tentative D call: TRBD2 (5 bases). The CDR3 runs 13 residues. V dropped 10 bases and J dropped 8 bases, with 18 bases sitting between them. CDR1 is ENHRY, CDR2 SYGVKD, per germline. The CDR3 sequence is CATDMGLADEQFF. The CDR3 DNA sequence: TGTGCCACCGATATGGGCCTAGCCGATGAGCAGTTCTTC.

The J gene is TRBJ2-3, the V gene TRBV30; D unresolved. With 1 base removed from V and 4 bases from J, the gap between germline ends came to 12 bases. The CDR3 has 14 residues. Germline assignment: CDR1 GTSNPN and CDR2 SVGIG (reference sequence). This chain's CDR3 is CAWSAALRADTQYF. The CDR3 DNA reads as TGTGCCTGGAGTGCTGCGCTTCGAGCAGATACGCAGTATTTT.

This clonotype came up a few times. J is TRBJ2-4 and V is TRBV18; 9 nucleotides align to TRBD2. Per the germline V gene, CDR1 is KGHSH and CDR2 is LQKENI. Unmatched junction bases numbered 3, after V lost 3 bases and J lost 6 bases. The CDR3 runs to 14 residues. CDR3 loop: CASSPSTSGNIQYF. The CDR3 coding sequence is TGTGCCAGCTCACCTTCGACTAGCGGAAACATTCAGTACTTC.

This clonotype appeared a few times. V gene TRBV9 combines with J gene TRBJ2-2; 7 bases match TRBD1. The CDR3 covers 16 residues. J lost 4 bases, V lost 2 bases, and 8 bases had no gene match. Germline lookup yields CDR1 SGDLS and CDR2 YYNGEE. CDR3 nucleotide sequence: TGTGCCAGCAGCGTCCCGGGACAGATGTCCACCGGGGAGCTGTTTTTT. Translating it yields CASSVPGQMSTGELFF. The variable domain in full, completed from reference TRBV9 and TRBJ2-2, reads DSGVTQTPKHLITATGQRVTLRCSPRSGDLSVYWYQQSLDQGLQFLIQYYNGEERAKGNILERFSAQQFPDLHSELNLSSLELGDSALYFCASSVPGQMSTGELFFGEGSRLTVL.

This sequence joins TRBV4-3 and TRBJ2-1; D is uncertain. The germline V gene encodes CDR1 LGHNA and CDR2 YSLEER. Trimming shortened V by 0 bases and J by 0 bases, and 9 bases separated the two germline ends. This CDR3 is 16 amino acids long. The DNA of the CDR3 is TGCGCCAGCAGCCAAGACTTCTCCAGCTCCTACAATGAGCAGTTCTTC. Translated, it gives CASSQDFSSSYNEQFF.

This chain joins TRBV7-2 and TRBJ2-5; 7 bases agree with TRBD1. The CDR3 loop spans 15 amino acids. Germline-derived CDR1 and CDR2 are SGHTA and FQGNSA. After removal of 5 bases from V and 2 bases from J, the junction contained 8 bases not matched to a gene. CDR3 nucleotides: TGTGCCAGCAGCCCGGGGACAGCGACTCAAGAGACCCAGTACTTC. Translated, it gives CASSPGTATQETQYF.

This clonotype was observed a handful of times. This chain connects TRBV7-9 to TRBJ1-6, with 8 bases aligning to TRBD1. Germline CDR1 is SEHNR and CDR2 is FQNEAQ (reference sequence). This CDR3 contains 16 residues. The V and J ends lost 3 bases and 6 bases, in that order; junction bases with no gene match: 7. CDR3 amino acids: CASSLGTGFGNSPLHF. In DNA form, the CDR3 reads TGTGCCAGCAGCTTGGGGACAGGCTTCGGTAATTCACCCCTCCACTTT. The complete variable domain, with remaining parts taken from reference TRBV7-9 and TRBJ1-6, reads DTGVSQNPRHKITKRGQNVTFRCDPISEHNRLYWYRQTLGQGPEFLTYFQNEAQLEKSRLLSDRFSAERPKGSFSTLEIQRTEQGDSAMYLCASSLGTGFGNSPLHFGNGTRLTVT.

This clonotype turned up a few times. CDR3 loop: CASSRGVNQETQYF. In nucleotides, the CDR3 is TGTGCCAGCAGCCGGGGGGTAAACCAAGAGACCCAGTACTTC. The chain employs TRBV2 and TRBJ2-5; TRBD2 aligns across 7 bases. The length of the CDR3 is 14 residues. V lost 6 bases, J lost 0 bases, and 4 bases stayed unmatched. Germline CDR1 and CDR2: SNHLY and FYNNEI.

This clonotype has only a few counts. The chain couples TRBV20-1 to TRBJ2-3; D is unresolved. CDR1 is DFQATT, CDR2 SNEGSKA, per germline (reference sequence). The CDR3 is made up of 10 amino acids. V dropped 3 bases and J dropped 7 bases, with 5 bases sitting between them. In DNA, the CDR3 is TGCAGTGCTAGGGGTCATACGCAGTATTTT. Translated: CSARGHTQYF.

This clonotype was counted many times. The chain is built from TRBV5-4 and TRBJ2-6; D is ambiguous. The CDR3 loop spans 17 amino acids. V dropped 1 base and J dropped 0 bases, with 11 bases sitting between them. Germline assignment: CDR1 SGHNT and CDR2 YYREEE (reference sequence). The CDR3 DNA follows: TGTGCCAGCAGCTTGCCCTTTAAGATCTCTGGGGCCAACGTCCTGACTTTC. Translating it yields CASSLPFKISGANVLTF. Supplemented by reference TRBV5-4 and TRBJ2-6, the full variable domain reads ETGVTQSPTHLIKTRGQQVTLRCSSQSGHNTVSWYQQALGQGPQFIFQYYREEENGRGNFPPRFSGLQFPNYSSELNVNALELDDSALYLCASSLPFKISGANVLTFGAGSRLTVL.

The chain links TRBV14 to TRBJ2-3, with D uncertain. Germline lookup yields CDR1 SGHDN and CDR2 FVKESK. Trimming removed 2 bases at V and 9 bases at J, with 6 bases between. This CDR3 has 11 residues. The chain's CDR3 is CASSQFYTQYF. CDR3 in DNA: TGTGCCAGCAGCCAATTTTACACGCAGTATTTT.

This clonotype was counted between two and nine times. V is TRBV6-2 or TRBV6-3 and J is TRBJ2-1; tentatively, D is TRBD2 (5 bases). The CDR3 runs 16 residues. CDR1 MNHEY and CDR2 SVGEGT come from the germline V gene. The V and J ends lost 7 bases and 0 bases respectively, with 16 bases between them. The CDR3 region is CASNPPRSGSYNEQFF. The CDR3 coding sequence is TGTGCCAGCAACCCACCCCGGAGCGGCTCCTACAATGAGCAGTTCTTC.

This clonotype was found a few times. The chain has TRBV6-5 and TRBJ2-1; TRBD1 matches at 8 bases. The V segment lost 2 bases and the J segment 10 bases; nucleotides outside the gene matches: 10. The germline V gene encodes CDR1 MNHEY and CDR2 SVGAGI. CDR3 length equals 15 residues. The CDR3 coding sequence is TGTGCCAGCAGTTACCAACTGCAGGGGGCGCGGGAGCAGTTCTTC. It codes for CASSYQLQGAREQFF.

On this clonotype itself: Relative to the germline gene, one junction end is altered; a read error may explain this. The V call is TRBV25-1, the J call TRBJ2-3; 7 nucleotides align to TRBD1. CDR3 length: 14 residues. CDR1 and CDR2 from the germline V gene are MGHDK and SYGVNS. The CDR3 DNA sequence: TGTGCCGGCAGGCTGACAGGGTCCACAGATACGCAGTATTTT. Translated, it gives CAGRLTGSTDTQYF. Drawing the rest from reference TRBV25-1 and TRBJ2-3, the complete variable domain is EADIYQTPRYLVIGTGKKITLECSQTMGHDKMYWYQQDPGMELHLIHYSYGVNSTEKGDLSSESTVSRIRTEHFPLTLESARPSHTSQYLCAGRLTGSTDTQYFGPGTRLTVL.

This clonotype was seen only a few times. This chain joins TRBV5-1 and TRBJ1-6, with a weak D call TRBD1 (5 bases). The CDR3 has 14 residues. Trimming removed 4 bases at V and 6 bases at J, with 11 bases between. The V gene's germline CDR1 is SGHRS and CDR2 YFSETQ. The CDR3 protein is CASSMDTSNSPLHF. In DNA form, the CDR3 reads TGCGCCAGCAGCATGGACACCAGTAATTCACCCCTCCACTTT.

This clonotype has at least ten counts. V usage is TRBV24-1 and J usage is TRBJ1-2, with D perhaps matching TRBD1 (6 bases). This CDR3 has 13 amino acids. Germline CDR1 KGHDR, CDR2 SFDVKD. V shed 3 bases and J shed 5 bases, with 9 bases lying between them. CDR3 amino acids: CATSDPTGYGYTF. In nucleotides, the CDR3 is TGTGCCACCAGTGATCCGACAGGTTATGGCTACACCTTC.

The chain recombines TRBV19 with TRBJ1-1, with D possibly being TRBD1 (5 bases). This CDR3 comprises 15 residues. V was cut by 3 bases and J by 0 bases, with 11 bases left in between. Per germline, CDR1 LNHDA and CDR2 SQIVND (reference sequence). CDR3 in DNA: TGTGCCAGTAGTATCCCGGGGCACGTGAACACTGAAGCTTTCTTT. Encoded protein: CASSIPGHVNTEAFF.

Ten or more counts support this clonotype. The chain is built from TRBV5-1 and TRBJ2-5; 7 positions match TRBD1. CDR3 length equals 14 residues. The V and J ends lost 6 bases and 2 bases, in that order; junction bases with no gene match: 7. CDR1 and CDR2 from the germline V gene are SGHRS and YFSETQ. The chain's CDR3 is CASTRDSGQETQYF. The CDR3 nucleotides read TGCGCCAGCACCCGGGACAGTGGGCAAGAGACCCAGTACTTC.

The CDR3 loop reads CSASSSISTNEKLFF. Written as DNA, the CDR3 is TGCAGTGCTAGCTCGAGCATTTCAACTAATGAAAAACTGTTTTTT. This chain connects TRBV20-1 to TRBJ1-4; no reliable D call. This CDR3 contains 15 residues. With 3 bases removed from V and 0 bases from J, the gap between germline ends came to 11 bases. The germline gives CDR1 DFQATT, CDR2 SNEGSKA (reference sequence).

J is TRBJ2-7 and V is TRBV9; 11 bases agree with TRBD2. The J call is in doubt because the DNA end fits TRBJ2-1 better. The CDR3 has 16 amino acids. In germline, CDR1 is SGDLS, CDR2 YYNGEE. DNA for the CDR3: TGTGCCAGCAGCGTAATGTCTCTAGCGGGAGGCGATGAGCAGTTCTTC. It encodes CASSVMSLAGGDEQFF.

This clonotype was seen more than once but under ten times. The V call is TRBV7-2, the J call TRBJ2-7, with D hard to call. The J call is uncertain, as TRBJ2-5 better fits the DNA end. Germline V gene sequence: CDR1 SGHTA, CDR2 FQGNSA. The length of the CDR3 is 13 residues. This CDR3 reads CASSFQIQETQYF. The CDR3 DNA is TGTGCCAGCAGCTTCCAGATCCAAGAGACCCAGTACTTC.

This clonotype was recorded a few times. CDR3 sequence (DNA): TGCGCCAGCAGCCCTCTCTGGACAGGGGTGGCAGATACGCAGTATTTT. Translating it yields CASSPLWTGVADTQYF. The V call is TRBV4-3, the J call TRBJ2-3, with 9 bases aligning to TRBD1. This CDR3 is built from 16 residues. Germline assignment: CDR1 LGHNA and CDR2 YSLEER. V lost 4 bases to trimming and J lost 4 bases; unmatched junction nucleotides: 9.

A few counts support this clonotype. The V and J genes are TRBV12-3 or TRBV12-4 and TRBJ2-1; D tentatively fits TRBD1 or TRBD2 (6 bases each). The ends were cut back, 0 bases at V and 9 bases at J, with 12 bases in the middle. The CDR3 has 14 amino acids. CDR3 in amino acids: CASSLAGGIGEQFF. CDR3 bases: TGTGCCAGCAGTTTAGCGGGGGGCATCGGTGAGCAGTTCTTC.

This clonotype has just a few counts. This rearrangement joins TRBV27 to TRBJ1-5; 7 bases are a match to TRBD1. Germline CDR1 and CDR2: MNHEY and SMNVEV (reference sequence). J gave up 5 bases and V 8 bases, and 9 bases lay outside the gene matches. CDR3 length: 14 residues. The CDR3 DNA is TGTGCCAGCCCCAGGGGGATTCGGTATCAGCCCCAGCATTTT. Translating it yields CASPRGIRYQPQHF.

The gene calls are TRBV20-1 and TRBJ1-2, with D perhaps TRBD1 (5 bases). This CDR3 has 16 amino acids. Trimming took 1 base from V and 5 from J, leaving 20 bases between them. Germline assignment: CDR1 DFQATT and CDR2 SNEGSKA (reference sequence). The CDR3 region has the DNA TGCAGTGCTAGAGGGTTTAACTCCGGGGGGACTTATGGCTACACCTTC. Protein sequence: CSARGFNSGGTYGYTF.

The sample holds a few counts of this clonotype. The chain recombines TRBV7-2 with TRBJ1-1, with D unresolved. The ends were cut back, 1 base at V and 3 bases at J, with 9 bases in the middle. The CDR3 totals 14 residues. Germline lookup yields CDR1 SGHTA and CDR2 FQGNSA. CDR3 sequence (DNA): TGTGCCAGCAGCTTAGGAAGAACGCACACTGAAGCTTTCTTT. It translates to CASSLGRTHTEAFF.

This clonotype occurred many times. V usage is TRBV5-1 and J usage is TRBJ2-6; no clear D gene. Germline CDR1 reads SGHRS; CDR2 reads YFSETQ. The CDR3 extends over 15 amino acids. V lost 5 bases and J 2 bases, leaving 11 bases between the germline ends. The CDR3 region is CASRVGGTGANVLTF. The CDR3 DNA follows: TGCGCCAGCAGGGTAGGCGGAACTGGGGCCAACGTCCTGACTTTC. The full variable domain, completed using reference TRBV5-1 and TRBJ2-6, is KAGVTQTPRYLIKTRGQQVTLSCSPISGHRSVSWYQQTPGQGLQFLFEYFSETQRNKGNFPGRFSGRQFSNSRSEMNVSTLELGDSALYLCASRVGGTGANVLTFGAGSRLTVL.